The sequence of this TCR beta chain was determined in a study of shared clonotypes between healthy human individuals (TCRdb year 2020). For the study in its entirety: The cohort comprised two women and three men aged 18 to 49 years. Per donor, three plates each were used for CD4 naive and CD4 memory, two for CD8 naive, and one for CD8 memory. Different laboratories and diverse techniques were used to prepare libraries and sequence TCR repertoires, to increase sequencing depth and limit assay-specific biases. Each donor's leukapheresis produced roughly between roughly 0.85 and 9.5 billion PBMCs. Blood TCR repertoires of roughly five healthy adults were deeply sequenced to estimate repertoire size and the extent of clonotype sharing between individuals.

A note on this clone: This clone's antigen is unknown. Base qualities are not provided; no much larger clone lies one nucleotide away.

Using the deep immunoSEQ assay, TCR CDR3 regions were amplified from genomic DNA by multiplex PCR. For each cell subset, the extracted genomic DNA was distributed evenly across all wells of several immunoSEQ 96-well plates, and each plate served as one replicate. For sorted subsets, approximately 200 ng of genomic DNA, equivalent to 30,000 or so T cell genomes, went into each replicate PCR. Purified libraries were quantified with a Qubit 3.0 fluorometer, sized on a Bioanalyzer 2100, and re-quantified with the KAPA Library Quantification kit. Each immunoSEQ 96-well plate was sequenced on its own single-read 150-cycle Illumina NextSeq 550 flow cell. The study's own analysis went as follows. Because the immunoSEQ output included only junctional sequences and no quality scores, the filtering could not be the same as the filtering used for full-length reads. Sequences were annotated with PyIR, a Python wrapper for IgBLAST v1.9, using IMGT germline references to assign V/J genes and CDR3. Any read was removed if the V/J assignment was weak (E-value above 1e-6), the CDR3 was missing, or the read contained stop codons, out-of-frame junctions, or ambiguous translated residues. A V3J clonotype was defined by an identical inferred V gene, J gene, and CDR3 amino acid sequence. Percentage overlap between repertoires was calculated by dividing the number of shared unique clonotypes by the size of the smaller repertoire. Richness of each repertoire was evaluated using RTK rarefaction, the Chao1 estimator, and Recon v2.1 estimates of unobserved clonotypes. Generation probabilities for all TCRbeta clonotypes obtained by the gDNA method from a handful of donors were computed using OLGA. In its TCRdb copy, this immuneACCESS table keeps in-frame sequences only and misses some clones. Where compared with another copy, unresolved V genes explain less than half of these, and the others have no known cause. V, J and clone size derive from that table, while D and trimming were established from the DNA sequence. This sample lists a few million clones; 85% to 95% were detected once. 1.5% to 2% of the sample comes from the top ten.

For the CD8 naive samples, CD45RO-negative cells were positively selected for CCR7, yielding a CD45RA+CCR7+ population from which TemRA cells were excluded. The donors were healthy, HIV-negative adults who had no recently reported acute infections or vaccinations. Only Caucasian adults living in Nashville, Tennessee, USA were represented among the donors. After blood collection by leukapheresis, PBMCs were isolated using Ficoll-Histopaque density gradient centrifugation and then cryopreserved in the vapor phase of liquid nitrogen. Analytical flow cytometry was used to check the purity and quantity of every magnetically sorted T cell population. Genomic DNA was isolated from each sorted fraction and quantified by UV absorbance on a Nanodrop 2000c. Findings and caveats that apply to the study as a whole: Because the study included only a small number of donors, the genetic and exposure-history diversity represented was limited. Higher generation probabilities were observed for clonotypes shared by all four sorted-subset donors than for non-shared clonotypes. Sampling was restricted to blood, and TCR repertoires in tissue are likely to differ from TCR repertoires in blood. Pairwise subsampling indicated that sequencing depth was expected to affect the degree of clonotype sharing among donors. Across four donors, approximately 4.6% of naive CD4, over 3% of naive CD8, roughly 2.3% of memory CD4, and around 0.4% of memory CD8 clonotypes were shared. Rarefaction of sorted-subset datasets indicated incomplete sequencing despite the large sequencing depth. Estimated clonotype richness was generally larger for naive than for memory subsets.

CDR1 and CDR2 are drawn from the germline V gene: LGHNA, YNFKEQ. The CDR3 numbers 16 residues from cysteine through phenylalanine. Only the CDR3 region is kept as DNA, spanning 48 bases read in frame from base 1. The junction shows trimming of 0 bases on V and 7 bases on J, and the gene matches do not reach 7 bases of it. This clonotype was sampled from a young man in good health. Some clones in this sample may be carry-over from other donors' samples. The receptor chain draws on TRBV4-2 and TRBJ2-1, with TRBD2 identical over 9 junction bases. What was sequenced was naive CD8+ T cells from PBMCs. Explained via the paper, the cell subset or site label denotes: CD45RA+CCR7+. The sequenced DNA: TGTGCCAGCAGCCAAGATCTAGCGGGAATAGAGAATGAGCAGTTCTTC. It codes for CASSQDLAGIENEQFF.